Following are 29 T cell receptor beta chains from one sample sequenced in a study of neurological immune-mediated disorders. Each CDR3 protein is one row after TCRdb ran MiXCR on the 5' RACE reads. The sample consists of about 24,000 distinct CDR3 sequences, about 6.3% of them appearing once. Material for sequencing was PBMCs. The source of these receptors is a woman between 40 and 50 years old in good health.

Only one count was recorded for this clonotype. CDR3 in amino acids: CAIYHRDGSYEQYF. As DNA, the CDR3 is TGTGCCATCTATCACCGGGACGGCTCCTACGAGCAGTACTTC. The chain links TRBV6-1 to TRBJ2-7; D may match TRBD1 or TRBD2 (5 bases each). From germline, CDR1 is MNHNS and CDR2 SASEGT. The CDR3 runs 14 residues. Trimming pared 10 bases from V and 0 bases from J, leaving 16 bases between.

This clonotype was seen repeatedly, ten times or more. This chain links TRBV10-3 with TRBJ2-7; D gene ambiguous. The V gene's germline CDR1 is ENHRY and CDR2 SYGVKD. The CDR3 covers 14 residues. The V and J ends lost 0 bases and 6 bases respectively, with 12 bases between them. The CDR3 sequence: CAISESTDLGEQYF. In nucleotides, the CDR3 is TGTGCCATCAGTGAGTCGACGGACCTGGGCGAGCAGTACTTC.

This clonotype is labeled medium-sized. The chain is built from TRBV20-1 and TRBJ2-2; D is ambiguous. The ends were cut back, 0 bases at V and 3 bases at J, with 5 bases in the middle. Germline V lookup: CDR1 DFQATT, CDR2 SNEGSKA (reference sequence). The CDR3 consists of 13 residues. The CDR3 here is CSAREFDTGELFF. CDR3 DNA sequence: TGCAGTGCTAGAGAATTCGACACCGGGGAGCTGTTTTTT.

This clonotype has ten or more counts. V usage is TRBV20-1 and J usage is TRBJ2-1; 14 nucleotides match TRBD2. Losses at the gene ends were 1 base for V and 2 bases for J; bases not matched to a gene: 4. The CDR3 length is 17 residues. CDR1 is DFQATT, CDR2 SNEGSKA, per germline (reference sequence). In DNA form, the CDR3 reads TGCAGTGCTAGAGGGGGACTAGCGGGAGTTACCTACAATGAGCAGTTCTTC. Translated, it gives CSARGGLAGVTYNEQFF.

At least ten counts were recorded for this clonotype. The chain couples TRBV7-9 to TRBJ2-5, with 11 bases identical to TRBD2. The CDR3 is 16 amino acids. With V trimmed by 5 bases and J by 9 bases, 14 bases remained unmatched. Germline V gives CDR1 SEHNR, CDR2 FQNEAQ (reference sequence). Here the CDR3 reads CASSATSGGPREAQYF. CDR3 coding DNA: TGTGCCAGCAGCGCAACTAGCGGGGGCCCCAGGGAGGCCCAGTACTTC.

This clonotype was detected many times. The gene calls are TRBV5-1 and TRBJ2-4, with D perhaps matching TRBD2 (6 bases). The CDR3 totals 13 residues. Trimming removed 0 bases at V and 12 bases at J, with 13 bases between. CDR1 SGHRS and CDR2 YFSETQ come from the germline V gene. The CDR3 DNA is TGCGCCAGCAGCTTGGCTGGGAGGAGTAATCAGTACTTC. It encodes CASSLAGRSNQYF.

This clonotype showed up many times. The gene calls are TRBV5-1 and TRBJ2-7; no clear D. V lost 0 bases, J lost 1 base, and 8 bases lay in between. This CDR3 contains 14 residues. Germline lookup yields CDR1 SGHRS and CDR2 YFSETQ. The DNA of the CDR3 is TGCGCCAGCAGCTTGGTGGCAGCTTCCTACGAGCAGTACTTC. Its protein is CASSLVAASYEQYF.

This clonotype was recorded at least ten times. The chain is built from TRBV5-1 and TRBJ2-7, with D unresolved. Germline lookup yields CDR1 SGHRS and CDR2 YFSETQ. The V gene lost 0 bases and the J gene lost 0 bases, with 16 bases spanning the gap. CDR3 length: 17 amino acids. The CDR3 DNA sequence: TGCGCCAGCAGCTTGGCACCGTGGGCGGACCTCTCCTACGAGCAGTACTTC. This sequence encodes CASSLAPWADLSYEQYF.

In its sample, this clonotype ranks as medium-sized. This chain connects TRBV20-1 to TRBJ1-2; a possible D gene is TRBD1 (5 bases). CDR3 length: 13 amino acids. Germline V gene lookup returns CDR1 DFQATT and CDR2 SNEGSKA (reference sequence). V lost 3 bases and J lost 8, with 16 bases in between. CDR3 amino acids: CSASSRVAEGYTF. The CDR3, as DNA: TGCAGTGCTAGTAGCAGGGTCGCGGAGGGCTACACCTTC.

This clonotype showed up many times. This chain connects TRBV20-1 to TRBJ2-5, with D perhaps TRBD1 (5 bases). V shed 3 bases and J shed 7 bases, with 12 bases lying between them. The germline CDR1 and CDR2 sequences are DFQATT and SNEGSKA (reference sequence). The CDR3 loop spans 12 amino acids. The CDR3, as DNA: TGCAGTGCTAGCCCCAGGGTCGGGACCCAGTACTTC. Protein product: CSASPRVGTQYF.

This clonotype was seen at least ten times. This sequence joins TRBV20-1 and TRBJ2-3; tentatively, D is TRBD1 (7 bases). Germline V gene lookup returns CDR1 DFQATT and CDR2 SNEGSKA (reference sequence). The CDR3 extends over 14 amino acids. Trimming removed 4 bases from V and 6 bases from J, with 17 bases in between. The CDR3 coding sequence is TGCAGTGCTAAATCAGGGGGGAGCCGGGATACGCAGTATTTT. It encodes CSAKSGGSRDTQYF.

This clonotype was picked up many times. The V gene is TRBV20-1, the J gene TRBJ1-1, with D tentatively TRBD1 (6 bases). CDR1 and CDR2 from the germline V gene are DFQATT and SNEGSKA (reference sequence). This CDR3 spans 12 amino acids. CDR3 nucleotide sequence: TGCACCCTTGTGACAGGGAACACTGAAGCTTTCTTT. It yields the protein CTLVTGNTEAFF.

This clonotype was detected ten times or more. This chain uses TRBV20-1 with TRBJ2-7, with 7 nucleotides matching TRBD1. V lost 2 bases, J lost 4 bases, and 8 bases stayed unmatched. This CDR3 spans 14 amino acids. The V gene's germline CDR1 is DFQATT and CDR2 SNEGSKA (reference sequence). The CDR3 here is CSARSGQLRYEQYF. In DNA form, the CDR3 reads TGCAGTGCTAGATCGGGACAGCTTAGGTACGAGCAGTACTTC.

This clonotype was seen repeatedly, ten times or more. This rearrangement joins TRBV18 to TRBJ2-7, with 7 bases fitting TRBD1. Trimming at V came to 0 bases and at J to 5 bases, leaving 10 bases not matched to a gene. Germline assignment: CDR1 KGHSH and CDR2 LQKENI. This CDR3 comprises 16 residues. CDR3 residues: CASSPPGTAPGDEQYF. The CDR3 nucleotides are TGTGCCAGCTCACCACCGGGGACAGCGCCCGGTGACGAGCAGTACTTC. Full variable domain (rest looked up from reference TRBV18 and TRBJ2-7): NAGVMQNPRHLVRRRGQEARLRCSPMKGHSHVYWYRQLPEEGLKFMVYLQKENIIDESGMPKERFSAEFPKEGPSILRIQQVVRGDSAAYFCASSPPGTAPGDEQYFGPGTRLTVT.

There are many counts of this clonotype. This chain joins TRBV6-2 or TRBV6-3 and TRBJ2-1; 9 nucleotides align to TRBD2. The V gene end was trimmed by 0 bases and the J gene end by 3 bases; junction bases not matched to a gene: 9. This CDR3 has 18 residues. Germline CDR1 and CDR2: MNHEY and SVGEGT. CDR3 residues: CASSYSFSGRVYYNEQFF. For the CDR3, the DNA is TGTGCCAGCAGTTACTCGTTTAGCGGGAGAGTTTACTACAATGAGCAGTTCTTC.

This clonotype was seen repeatedly, ten times or more. The J gene is TRBJ2-1, the V gene TRBV20-1; tentatively, D is TRBD1 or TRBD2 (5 bases each). The CDR3 totals 14 residues. V was cut by 1 base and J by 0 bases, with 7 bases left in between. CDR1 and CDR2 (germline): DFQATT, SNEGSKA (reference sequence). The DNA of the CDR3 is TGCAGTGCTAGAGGTGGGGGCTCCTACAATGAGCAGTTCTTC. Encoded protein: CSARGGGSYNEQFF.

This clonotype was seen many times. The J gene is TRBJ2-1, the V gene TRBV5-1; 7 nucleotides match TRBD1. The CDR3 is 12 amino acids. V lost 4 bases and J lost 10; bases outside the gene matches: 5. Germline loops: CDR1 SGHRS, CDR2 YFSETQ. This CDR3 reads CASSHGQEEQFF. DNA of the CDR3: TGCGCCAGCAGCCACGGACAGGAAGAGCAGTTCTTC.

This clonotype was observed many times. The chain joins TRBV18 to TRBJ2-3; D may be TRBD2 (6 bases). The CDR3 length is 15 residues. Germline V lookup: CDR1 KGHSH, CDR2 LQKENI. V was pared by 3 bases and J by 2 bases, with 12 bases between. Written as DNA, the CDR3 is TGTGCCAGCTCACCGGGGGACTCCCTCACAGATACGCAGTATTTT. Translating it yields CASSPGDSLTDTQYF.

In this sample, this clonotype turned up many times. The V gene is TRBV20-1, the J gene TRBJ2-5, with 12 bases lining up with TRBD2. This CDR3 contains 15 residues. The germline V gene encodes CDR1 DFQATT and CDR2 SNEGSKA (reference sequence). With V trimmed by 6 bases and J by 5 bases, 10 bases remained unmatched. The DNA for the CDR3 is TGCAGTGCCGGGACTAGCGGGCCACCCTTGGAGACCCAGTACTTC. It specifies CSAGTSGPPLETQYF.

This clonotype was recorded many times. This chain links TRBV20-1 with TRBJ2-7; TRBD1 matches at 10 bases. V shed 1 base and J 6 bases; nucleotides not matched to a gene: 6. The CDR3 sequence is 14 residues long. Germline CDR1 DFQATT, CDR2 SNEGSKA (reference sequence). The CDR3 region is CSARATGGWSEQYF. Here the CDR3 DNA reads TGCAGTGCTAGAGCGACAGGGGGCTGGAGCGAGCAGTACTTC.

This clonotype was observed many times. The CDR3 loop reads CATSRDYQPQHF. The CDR3 DNA reads TGTGCCACCAGCAGAGACTATCAGCCCCAGCATTTT. V gene TRBV15 combines with J gene TRBJ1-5; D remains ambiguous. The germline V gene encodes CDR1 LNHNV and CDR2 YYDKDF (reference sequence). The V end was cut by 0 bases, the J end by 5 bases, with 2 bases between. This CDR3 has 12 residues.

The J gene is TRBJ1-5, the V gene TRBV4-1; 10 nucleotides align to TRBD1. The CDR3 is made up of 15 amino acids. CDR1 and CDR2 from the germline V gene are MGHRA and YSYEKL. The V gene end was trimmed by 3 bases and the J gene end by 7 bases; junction bases not matched to a gene: 6. The DNA of the CDR3 is TGCGCCAGCAGCCAGGCCAGGACAGGGGGACAGCCCCAGCATTTT. It encodes CASSQARTGGQPQHF.

This clonotype was observed at least ten times. V gene TRBV20-1 combines with J gene TRBJ2-6; no definite D call. The CDR3 loop spans 14 amino acids. The germline gives CDR1 DFQATT, CDR2 SNEGSKA (reference sequence). The germline V and J ends were trimmed by 2 bases and 4 bases, with 9 bases remaining between them. The CDR3 region is CSARTWAGANVLTF. In nucleotides, the CDR3 is TGCAGTGCTAGAACCTGGGCGGGGGCCAACGTCCTGACTTTC.

This clonotype was detected ten times or more. CDR3 in amino acids: CSASGAGGDPKEQYF. The CDR3 coding sequence is TGCAGTGCTAGTGGGGCGGGAGGGGACCCTAAAGAGCAGTACTTC. The chain carries TRBV20-1 and TRBJ2-7, with 9 positions matching TRBD2. Germline CDR1 reads DFQATT; CDR2 reads SNEGSKA (reference sequence). The ends lost 3 bases at V and 7 bases at J; junction bases unmatched: 13. This CDR3 contains 15 residues.

This clonotype appeared many times. The chain employs TRBV29-1 and TRBJ2-2; D perhaps matches TRBD2 (6 bases). V was shortened by 4 bases and J by 1 base, with 10 bases between the two germline ends. CDR3 length: 14 amino acids. CDR1 and CDR2 (germline): SQVTM, ANQGSEA. CDR3: CSVGTGLNTGELFF. The CDR3 DNA is TGCAGCGTTGGCACGGGACTGAACACCGGGGAGCTGTTTTTT.

The sample holds many counts of this clonotype. The rearrangement links TRBV5-1 to TRBJ2-5, with D uncertain. CDR3 length: 14 amino acids. CDR1 and CDR2 (germline): SGHRS, YFSETQ. Between the trimmed V and J ends, which lost 2 bases and 1 base, there was a span of 9 bases. The CDR3 sequence: CASSFSSPQETQYF. DNA of the CDR3: TGCGCCAGCAGCTTTTCCAGCCCCCAAGAGACCCAGTACTTC.

In its sample, this clonotype was seen many times. V usage is TRBV29-1 and J usage is TRBJ2-1, with 7 bases identical to TRBD2. The germline CDR1 and CDR2 sequences are SQVTM and ANQGSEA. The length of the CDR3 is 17 residues. V lost 0 bases and J lost 0; bases outside the gene matches: 8. The CDR3: CSVEDHLGGSSYNEQFF. The CDR3 DNA reads TGCAGCGTTGAAGATCACCTAGGCGGGAGCTCCTACAATGAGCAGTTCTTC.

A note on this clonotype: An end of the junction does not agree with germline; a read error may underlie this. The chain is built from TRBV11-3 and TRBJ1-6; maybe TRBD1 (6 bases). The CDR3 runs 14 residues. Germline V gives CDR1 SGHNT, CDR2 YENEEA. This CDR3 reads CASSSGTQTSPLHF. In DNA form, the CDR3 reads TGTGCCAGTAGCTCTGGGACACAAACTTCACCCCTCCACTTT.

This clonotype was seen repeatedly, ten times or more. V usage is TRBV20-1 and J usage is TRBJ2-2, with TRBD2 matching 7 bases. In germline, CDR1 is DFQATT, CDR2 SNEGSKA (reference sequence). This CDR3 has 15 residues. With 1 base clipped from V and 6 bases from J, the junction kept 8 bases outside the gene matches. CDR3 DNA: TGCAGTGCTAGAGCCGGCGGGAGTATTGCCGGGGAGCTGTTTTTT. Protein product: CSARAGGSIAGELFF.